This record looks at one TCR beta chain sequence and its context. Its target antigen remains unknown. Base qualities were left out, and no much larger clone turns up one base away. Per the germline V gene, SGHVS is the CDR1 and FNYEAQ is the CDR2. V trim: 3 bases; J trim: 6 bases; unmatched bases: 3. From the cysteine up to the phenylalanine, the CDR3 has a length of 14 residues. The entry retains the CDR3 DNA only, 42 bases that are in frame from base 1. Library prep was done by 5' RACE. Sequencing instrument: Illumina HiSeq 2500. A second PCR of roughly 6 to 11 cycles was run with a J-beta primer mix and a sample-barcoded 5' primer. A unique molecular identifier was introduced onto each TCR beta cDNA molecule by a template-switch 5' adaptor carrying 12 random nucleotides. Each sample yielded at least 3 million CDR3-containing paired-end reads. First-strand cDNA was synthesized from all RNA with the Mint cDNA synthesis kit, primed by a TRBC-specific oligonucleotide. After uracil-DNA glycosylase treatment, a first 18-cycle PCR used universal primers M1SS and BC2_uni_R on all cDNA. Turning to the authors' computational methods: For normalization, 1 million high-quality reads, each with a distinct molecular identifier, were randomly selected from each sample. Instead of being binned into consensus sequences, reads that shared molecular identifiers were thrown out. MiTCR, set to a Q25 quality threshold and the strictest error-elimination algorithm, was used for CDR3 identification, clonotype clustering and error correction. A nonparametric unseen species model with Euler transformation was used to estimate a lower bound on total TCR beta diversity. Through fastp at Q25 and MiXCR, TCRdb rebuilt clones from the public reads, retaining in-frame beta chains. Every distinct CDR3 protein forms one entry, paired with its most common genes and DNA. TCRdb's processing, not the authors' own work, is the source of the V and J calls. In this sample the table shows about 680,000 distinct CDR3 sequences, 45% to 50% of which occur a single time. Of the sample, under 35% falls within the top ten clones.

Systemically healthy Caucasian individuals from Russia, 39 in total and aged roughly 6 to 100 years, were included as donors. Each donor gave 8 to 10 milliliters of peripheral blood, drawn into EDTA-treated Vacutainer tubes. Ficoll-Paque density-gradient centrifugation was used to isolate PBMCs, with at least 7 million obtained per sample. Trizol reagent was used to extract total RNA from the PBMCs, yielding at least 6 micrograms per sample. Naive CD45RAhigh/CD27high T cell percentages were measured by flow cytometry on a PBMC aliquot from every donor. This entry comes from a study of blood T cells in healthy people across ages (dated by TCRdb to 2015 to 2017). A note on the overall study: In model experiments, template switching captured roughly one uniquely barcoded TCR beta cDNA molecule for every two T cells. To avoid experimental bias, donors of different ages were distributed randomly across sequencing lanes. Two additional independent replicas of 1 million unique cDNA reads from the same blood draw were analyzed for two donors (one aged 18 to 29 and one aged 80 or older). The donors were divided into four age groups: young (average approximately 17 years), middle-aged (about 40), aged (62) and long-lived (about 84). Age-related changes in TCR beta repertoire diversity were measured in the study by deep sequencing normalized with unique cDNA molecular identifiers.

Results the study describes overall, beyond this receptor: As age increased, observed TCR beta diversity per million T cells dropped in a roughly linear way, and a significant reduction was already evident by age 40. Estimates of total diversity based on one million sequenced T cells were considered lower bounds and underestimates. Observed TCR beta diversity correlated strongly with the percentage of naive T cells measured by flow cytometry. Because profiling used bulk unsorted PBMCs, naive and antigen-experienced compartments could not be compared conclusively. Compared with the aged group, the long-lived group had more naive CD4+ T cells, fewer expanded clones and increased TCR diversity, a pattern suggesting age selection. Because donor CMV infection status was unknown, age-related changes in expanded clonotypes were potentially confounded.

Sequenced sample: blood. Recombination joined TRBV7-6 with TRBJ2-7, with 12 bases matching TRBD1. This sequence originates from a woman aged 60 to 75 in good health. The nucleotide sequence is given as TGTGCCAGCAGCTTGGGACAGGGGGCGTTCGAGCAGTACTTC. Translation gives CASSLGQGAFEQYF.